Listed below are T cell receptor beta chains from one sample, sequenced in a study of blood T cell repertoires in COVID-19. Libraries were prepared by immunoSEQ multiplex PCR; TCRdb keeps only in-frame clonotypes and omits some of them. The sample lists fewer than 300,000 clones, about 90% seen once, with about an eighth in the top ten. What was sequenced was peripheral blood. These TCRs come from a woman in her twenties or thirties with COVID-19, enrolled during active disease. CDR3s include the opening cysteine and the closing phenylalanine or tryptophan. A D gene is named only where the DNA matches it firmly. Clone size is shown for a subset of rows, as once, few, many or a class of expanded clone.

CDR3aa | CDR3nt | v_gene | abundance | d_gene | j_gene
CASSLVFIHTQETQYF | TGTGCCAGCAGCTTAGTCTTTATACATACCCAAGAGACCCAGTACTTC | TRBV7-9 | NA | NA | TRBJ2-5
CASSPGLGNTIYF | TGTGCCAGCAGTCCTGGCTTGGGAAACACCATATATTTT | TRBV7-9 | NA | NA | TRBJ1-3
CASSDITGLGQPQHF | TGTGCCAGCAGTGATATAACAGGGTTGGGTCAGCCCCAGCATTTT | TRBV6-1 | NA | NA | TRBJ1-5
CASSSQGITYNEQFF | TGTGCCAGCAGCTCACAGGGGATTACCTACAATGAGCAGTTCTTC | TRBV11-3 | NA | TRBD1 | TRBJ2-1
CASSGLGQGYSGANVLTF | TGTGCCAGCAGTGGCTTAGGACAGGGGTATTCCGGGGCCAACGTCCTGACTTTC | TRBV6-1 | NA | TRBD1 | TRBJ2-6
CASSQGRAQSRVLITDTQYF | TGCGCCAGCAGCCAAGGGCGGGCGCAAAGTAGGGTTCTCATCACAGATACGCAGTATTTT | TRBV4-1 | NA | NA | TRBJ2-3
CASSRTGGASGNTIYF | TGTGCCAGCAGTCGAACAGGGGGCGCTTCTGGAAACACCATATATTTT | TRBV7-9 | NA | TRBD1 | TRBJ1-3
CASSFIQGRNYRYTF | TGTGCCAGCAGTTTTATACAGGGGAGGAACTATCGCTACACCTTC | TRBV28 | few | TRBD1 | TRBJ1-2
CASSQDLDIFTYNEQFF | TGTGCCAGCAGCCAAGATCTGGACATCTTCACCTACAATGAGCAGTTCTTC | TRBV4-2 | NA | NA | TRBJ2-1
CATSREGQGDSPLHF | TGTGCCACCAGCAGAGAGGGGCAGGGGGATTCACCCCTCCACTTT | TRBV15 | NA | TRBD1 | TRBJ1-6
CASRNRDRGQETQYF | TGTGCCAGCAGGAACCGGGACAGGGGTCAAGAGACCCAGTACTTC | TRBV5-8 | NA | TRBD1 | TRBJ2-5
CASSQLGDEQFF | TGTGCCAGCAGCCAGCTAGGGGATGAGCAGTTCTTC | TRBV3-1/TRBV3-2 | NA | NA | TRBJ2-1
CASSLDRGPSYEQYF | TGTGCCAGCAGCCTGGACAGGGGGCCCTCCTACGAGCAGTACTTC | TRBV7-9 | NA | TRBD1 | TRBJ2-7
CASSLGQFYEQYF | TGTGCCAGCAGTCTTGGACAGTTCTACGAGCAGTACTTC | TRBV27 | once | NA | TRBJ2-7
CASSLGGTGATEAFF | TGTGCCAGCAGCCTAGGCGGGACAGGGGCTACTGAAGCTTTCTTT | TRBV7-2 | NA | TRBD1 | TRBJ1-1
CASSHPVAGASFSDTQYF | TGTGCCAGCAGCCATCCCGTAGCGGGGGCGTCCTTCTCGGATACGCAGTATTTT | TRBV3-1/TRBV3-2 | NA | TRBD2 | TRBJ2-3
CASRLHYPYGYTF | TGTGCCAGCAGACTCCATTATCCCTATGGCTACACCTTC | TRBV28 | NA | NA | TRBJ1-2
CASSPLDRGRTEAFF | TGCGCCAGCAGCCCCCTAGACAGGGGGCGGACTGAAGCTTTCTTT | TRBV5-1 | NA | TRBD1 | TRBJ1-1
CASSLRTGNTEAFF | TGTGCCAGCAGCCTTAGGACTGGGAACACTGAAGCTTTCTTT | TRBV9 | once | NA | TRBJ1-1
CASSPITGHSGNTIYF | TGTGCCAGCAGCCCTATTACAGGACACTCTGGAAACACCATATATTTT | TRBV3-1/TRBV3-2 | once | NA | TRBJ1-3
CASSQDRVRYQPQHF | TGTGCCAGCAGCCAGGACAGGGTAAGATATCAGCCCCAGCATTTT | TRBV4-2 | NA | TRBD1 | TRBJ1-5
CARGAGGRTGELFF | TGTGCCCGCGGGGCGGGGGGGCGCACCGGGGAGCTGTTTTTT | TRBV28 | NA | TRBD2 | TRBJ2-2
CASSPGTSGGPLSTDTQYF | TGCGCCAGCAGCCCCGGGACTAGCGGGGGCCCCCTCAGCACAGATACGCAGTATTTT | TRBV5-1 | NA | TRBD2 | TRBJ2-3
CASSLRAGGFNTGELFF | TGTGCCAGCAGCTTGAGGGCAGGGGGTTTCAACACCGGGGAGCTGTTTTTT | TRBV5-5 | NA | TRBD1 | TRBJ2-2
CASSLGNRRFGNTIYF | TGTGCCAGCAGCCTAGGGAACCGCAGGTTTGGAAACACCATATATTTT | TRBV11-2 | NA | NA | TRBJ1-3
CASSLGGTSGGSEETQYF | TGTGCCAGCAGCCTCGGGGGTACTAGCGGGGGGTCCGAAGAGACCCAGTACTTC | TRBV9 | NA | TRBD2 | TRBJ2-5
CASSLVGRGSSGETQYF | TGCGCCAGCAGCTTGGTAGGGCGGGGGAGTTCCGGGGAGACCCAGTACTTC | TRBV5-1 | NA | TRBD2 | TRBJ2-5
CASSDPRTARRERNSEAFF | TGTGCCAGCAGTGACCCACGAACGGCGAGGAGGGAGAGGAACAGTGAAGCTTTCTTT | TRBV2 | NA | NA | TRBJ1-1